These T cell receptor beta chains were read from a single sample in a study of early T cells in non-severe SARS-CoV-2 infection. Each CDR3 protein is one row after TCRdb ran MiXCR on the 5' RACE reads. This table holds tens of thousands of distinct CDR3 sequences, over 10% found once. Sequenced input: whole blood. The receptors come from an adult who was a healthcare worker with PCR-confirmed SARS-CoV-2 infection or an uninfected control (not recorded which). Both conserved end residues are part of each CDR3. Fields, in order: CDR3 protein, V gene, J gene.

CDR3aa: CASSRPYNEQFF; v_gene: TRBV7-9; j_gene: TRBJ2-1
CDR3aa: CASSFSRDYNEQFF; v_gene: TRBV7-2; j_gene: TRBJ2-1
CDR3aa: CASSATGNEQYF; v_gene: TRBV7-2; j_gene: TRBJ2-7
CDR3aa: CASSDILLSTDTQYF; v_gene: TRBV7-9; j_gene: TRBJ2-3
CDR3aa: CASSSRQGIATTDTQYF; v_gene: TRBV11-2; j_gene: TRBJ2-3
CDR3aa: CASSLATGAGGTEAFF; v_gene: TRBV7-2; j_gene: TRBJ1-1
CDR3aa: CASSLMDQPQHF; v_gene: TRBV3-1; j_gene: TRBJ1-5
CDR3aa: CASSPQSGGTDTQYF; v_gene: TRBV18; j_gene: TRBJ2-3
CDR3aa: CASRGPIGEKLFF; v_gene: TRBV25-1; j_gene: TRBJ1-4
CDR3aa: CSASVNEQFF; v_gene: TRBV20-1; j_gene: TRBJ2-1
CDR3aa: CASSPLGQSSYGYTF; v_gene: TRBV3-1; j_gene: TRBJ1-2
CDR3aa: CASNRAAEDQPQHF; v_gene: TRBV2; j_gene: TRBJ1-5
CDR3aa: CSVHYNEQFF; v_gene: TRBV29-1; j_gene: TRBJ2-1
CDR3aa: CSVARDTEAFF; v_gene: TRBV29-1; j_gene: TRBJ1-1
CDR3aa: CASSYSGSGAYEQYF; v_gene: TRBV6-2/TRBV6-3; j_gene: TRBJ2-7
CDR3aa: CASSFPDSPLHF; v_gene: TRBV12-3/TRBV12-4; j_gene: TRBJ1-6
CDR3aa: CASRAGTSGTGELFF; v_gene: TRBV5-1; j_gene: TRBJ2-2
CDR3aa: CASSDGQGATEAFF; v_gene: TRBV2; j_gene: TRBJ1-1
CDR3aa: CASSRRQTYGYTF; v_gene: TRBV7-2; j_gene: TRBJ1-2
CDR3aa: CASSQGQGSWNEQFF; v_gene: TRBV5-4; j_gene: TRBJ2-1
CDR3aa: CASSLLSGHNEQFF; v_gene: TRBV5-1; j_gene: TRBJ2-1
CDR3aa: CASSRPQETQYF; v_gene: TRBV7-2; j_gene: TRBJ2-5
CDR3aa: CASSSRPQTGGIYEKLFF; v_gene: TRBV5-5; j_gene: TRBJ1-4
CDR3aa: CASSLVAGLQVGELFF; v_gene: TRBV5-1; j_gene: TRBJ2-2
CDR3aa: CASSKTYSSYNEQFF; v_gene: TRBV7-9; j_gene: TRBJ2-1
CDR3aa: CASSERATANTGELFF; v_gene: TRBV2; j_gene: TRBJ2-2
CDR3aa: CSGTDEGGAFF; v_gene: TRBV29-1; j_gene: TRBJ1-1
CDR3aa: CASTPKLWNLGGPRAKNIQYF; v_gene: TRBV11-2; j_gene: TRBJ2-4
CDR3aa: CASSNRGAPGLEQFF; v_gene: TRBV7-2; j_gene: TRBJ2-1
CDR3aa: CASSSTETQYF; v_gene: TRBV2; j_gene: TRBJ2-5
CDR3aa: CASSPQGQDTEAFF; v_gene: TRBV5-1; j_gene: TRBJ1-1
CDR3aa: CASSLVGGLFAYEQYF; v_gene: TRBV11-2; j_gene: TRBJ2-7
CDR3aa: CRGIRGGKGDTQYF; v_gene: TRBV20-1; j_gene: TRBJ2-3
CDR3aa: CSARPGGYTGELFF; v_gene: TRBV20-1; j_gene: TRBJ2-2
CDR3aa: CASSLTGTYYEQYF; v_gene: TRBV5-6; j_gene: TRBJ2-7
CDR3aa: CASSAGTSGGREQYF; v_gene: TRBV7-9; j_gene: TRBJ2-7
CDR3aa: CASSLGQGVTQETQYF; v_gene: TRBV7-9; j_gene: TRBJ2-5
CDR3aa: CASSREGDWVYNEQFF; v_gene: TRBV2; j_gene: TRBJ2-1
CDR3aa: CASSPSGTGTDTQYF; v_gene: TRBV14; j_gene: TRBJ2-3
CDR3aa: CATSKTSGSHNEQFF; v_gene: TRBV15; j_gene: TRBJ2-1
CDR3aa: CASSDRVTSPQHF; v_gene: TRBV2; j_gene: TRBJ1-5
CDR3aa: CASSLVNADTQYF; v_gene: TRBV7-2; j_gene: TRBJ2-3
CDR3aa: CATSRAVDTQYF; v_gene: TRBV15; j_gene: TRBJ2-3
CDR3aa: CASRPQGSSGNTIYF; v_gene: TRBV6-6; j_gene: TRBJ1-3
CDR3aa: CASSIELGTDTQYF; v_gene: TRBV19; j_gene: TRBJ2-3
CDR3aa: CASRQGQNYNEQFF; v_gene: TRBV12-3/TRBV12-4; j_gene: TRBJ2-1
CDR3aa: CASSFPTAKNIQYF; v_gene: TRBV28; j_gene: TRBJ2-4
CDR3aa: CASSGDRGIDEQFF; v_gene: TRBV12-3/TRBV12-4; j_gene: TRBJ2-1
CDR3aa: CASSGNSPLHF; v_gene: TRBV10-2; j_gene: TRBJ1-6
CDR3aa: CSALRTSGNYEQYF; v_gene: TRBV20-1; j_gene: TRBJ2-7
CDR3aa: CAWGLPTLSQYF; v_gene: TRBV30; j_gene: TRBJ2-3
CDR3aa: CASTELRAEAFF; v_gene: TRBV7-9; j_gene: TRBJ1-1
CDR3aa: CASSQGLAGFYEQYF; v_gene: TRBV4-1; j_gene: TRBJ2-7
CDR3aa: CSARAQGYEQYF; v_gene: TRBV20-1; j_gene: TRBJ2-7
CDR3aa: CASSFFRDSRYEQYF; v_gene: TRBV11-3; j_gene: TRBJ2-7
CDR3aa: CASSRRTGTGSSTDTQYF; v_gene: TRBV6-5; j_gene: TRBJ2-3
CDR3aa: CASSFSKSTGMGDTGELFF; v_gene: TRBV7-8; j_gene: TRBJ2-2